This TCR beta chain was observed in a study of T-cell memory formation after mild COVID-19. With constant-segment primers, 5'RACE yielded cDNA libraries of TCR alpha and TCR beta that carried sample barcodes and UMIs. TCRdb used MiXCR to reprocess the 5' RACE reads, holding one entry per CDR3 protein. The sample has 250,000 to 400,000 distinct CDR3 sequences, 13% to 15% seen once. The germline V gene has CDR1 LNHNV and CDR2 YYDKDF (reference sequence). The CDR3 covers 14 residues. The ends were cut back, 0 bases at V and 7 bases at J, with 10 bases in the middle. V and J are TRBV15 and TRBJ1-5; D ambiguous. Input material: PBMCs or a T cell subset sorted from them (not recorded which). The source of this sequence is a man aged 18 to 29 who had mild COVID-19 (a few samples of this study predate the infection). Cell type and time point are not known. CDR3 in DNA: TGTGCCACCAGCAGAGATAAATTTTGGCAGCCCCAGCATTTT. This gives the protein CATSRDKFWQPQHF.